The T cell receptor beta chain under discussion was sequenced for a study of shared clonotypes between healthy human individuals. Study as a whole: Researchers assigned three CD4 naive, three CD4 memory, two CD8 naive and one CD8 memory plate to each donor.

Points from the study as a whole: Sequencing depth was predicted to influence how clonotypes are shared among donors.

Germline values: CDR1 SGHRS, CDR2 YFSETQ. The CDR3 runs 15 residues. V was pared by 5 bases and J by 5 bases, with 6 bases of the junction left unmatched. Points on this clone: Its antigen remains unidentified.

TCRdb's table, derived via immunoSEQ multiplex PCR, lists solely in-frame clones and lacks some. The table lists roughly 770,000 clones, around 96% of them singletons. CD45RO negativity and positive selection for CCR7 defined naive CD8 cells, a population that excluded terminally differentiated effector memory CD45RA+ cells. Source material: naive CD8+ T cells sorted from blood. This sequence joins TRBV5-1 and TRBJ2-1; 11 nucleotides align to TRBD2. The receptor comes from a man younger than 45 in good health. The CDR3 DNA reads TGCGCCAGCAGACTCGGACTAGCGGGTAACAATGAGCAGTTCTTC. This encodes CASRLGLAGNNEQFF. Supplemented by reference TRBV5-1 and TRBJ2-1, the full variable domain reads KAGVTQTPRYLIKTRGQQVTLSCSPISGHRSVSWYQQTPGQGLQFLFEYFSETQRNKGNFPGRFSGRQFSNSRSEMNVSTLELGDSALYLCASRLGLAGNNEQFFGPGTRLTVL.